The present TCR beta chain was sequenced within a study of T cell responses to AZD1222 COVID-19 vaccine (dated by TCRdb to the early 2020s). For context, the study as a whole: AZD1222 recipients with second doses at about 4 weeks or about 12 weeks were pooled, because spike-specific TCR depth and breadth did not differ between schedules. TCR sequencing covered some 250 trial participants: 200 to 220 given two doses of AZD1222 and around 26 given two doses of MenACWY control vaccine. Enrollment into the trials was organized by age into subgroups of 18-55, 56-69 and 70-plus years, and those subgroups contained approximately 160, 26 and 62 TCR-sequenced participants, respectively.

The investigation overall reported the following: The whole spike protein was spanned by vaccine-associated CD4 TCRs, and dominant responses were seen in regions 160-218 and 743-854. Conclusions about previously exposed vaccinees are limited because only six or seven AZD1222 recipients were SARS-CoV-2 seropositive at baseline. The 56-69-year group was small, and its depth increase did not reach significance, likely because of low power. Because no day 14 peak-response samples were available, repertoires were characterized only after the peak T cell response. Nearly half of unique spike-specific TCRs reportedly recognized epitopes outside regions mutated in the B.1.351 and B.1.1.7 variants. Spike-specific TCR breadth and depth rose significantly after two AZD1222 doses compared with day 0 and with MenACWY recipients. Participants were mostly white British and included more females than males, and it was suggested by the authors that clonal diversity may have been underestimated.

The time point label corresponds to: baseline before first vaccination. Vaccinee samples were obtained from the UK trials COV001 and COV002, which included a single-blind randomized controlled phase 2/3 trial of AZD1222 (ChAdOx1 nCoV-19) in healthy adults. For TCRbeta chain sequencing, PBMC samples were collected from trial participants at day 0 and at day 28 after the second dose. CDR1 and CDR2 were assigned from the germline V gene as MNHEY and SVGEGT. From V the trimming removes 4 bases and from J it removes 3 bases, while the gene matches leave 4 bases of the junction unaccounted for. Including cysteine and phenylalanine, the CDR3 has 15 amino acids. CDR3 DNA is the only sequence kept; it has 45 bases, read in frame from the first base. Concerning this clone: Its antigen remains undetermined. There are no base qualities to consult, and no much larger clone falls within one base.

The CDR3 regions of human TCRbeta chains were analyzed by immunosequencing. In the source study's methods: Repertoire TCRs were matched against a reference library of SARS-CoV-2-specific TCRs generated with the MIRA antigen-specificity platform. Breadth meant the fraction of unique TCRs that were SARS-CoV-2-associated, whereas depth meant the fraction of total T cells that were SARS-CoV-2-associated. Using the MIRA data, every spike-specific TCR was mapped to the spike region that the TCR reacted to and assigned to either a CD4 or a CD8 class. Log10-transformed breadth and depth values were compared by one-way ANOVA with Sidak's multiple comparisons tests. In TCRdb, the immuneACCESS table is reduced to in-frame sequences with V and J assigned. These tables do not hold every clone; where another copy was compared, an unresolved V gene accounts for under half, and the others remain unexplained. That table gives V, J and clone size, and the DNA gave D and trimming. Recorded for this sample are about 120,000 clones; approximately 90% of them occurred a single time. The top ten constitute more than 13% of the sample.

The sequence joins TRBV6-2 or TRBV6-3 to TRBJ2-2; 8 bases in the junction line up with TRBD2. This clonotype was obtained from an adult in good health. The sample was peripheral blood, taken on day 0 of AZD1222 vaccination. The CDR3 here reads CASSLRREDTGELFF. The DNA sequence is given as TGTGCCAGCAGTTTGCGGCGGGAGGACACCGGGGAGCTGTTTTTT.